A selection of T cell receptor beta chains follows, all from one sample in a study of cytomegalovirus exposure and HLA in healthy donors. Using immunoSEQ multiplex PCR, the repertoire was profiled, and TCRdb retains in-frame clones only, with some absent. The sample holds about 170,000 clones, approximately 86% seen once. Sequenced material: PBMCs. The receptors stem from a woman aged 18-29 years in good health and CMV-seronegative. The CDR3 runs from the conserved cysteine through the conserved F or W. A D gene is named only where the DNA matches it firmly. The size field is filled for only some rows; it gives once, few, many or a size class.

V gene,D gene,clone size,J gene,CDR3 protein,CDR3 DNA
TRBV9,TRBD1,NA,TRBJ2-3,CASSPRQGPDTQYF,TGTGCCAGCAGCCCTCGACAGGGACCAGATACGCAGTATTTT
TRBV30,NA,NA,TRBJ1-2,CAWIRGRGDYGYTF,TGTGCCTGGATTCGGGGCAGGGGAGACTATGGCTACACCTTC
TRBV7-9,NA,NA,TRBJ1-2,CACDSFNYGYTF,TGTGCCTGCGACAGTTTCAACTATGGCTACACCTTC
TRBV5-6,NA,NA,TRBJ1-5,CASSRGRGYSNQPQHF,TGTGCCAGCAGCCGGGGTCGGGGGTATAGCAATCAGCCCCAGCATTTT
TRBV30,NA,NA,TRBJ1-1,CAWSGQNTEAFF,TGTGCCTGGAGTGGACAGAACACTGAAGCTTTCTTT
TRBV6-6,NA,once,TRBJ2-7,CASSYSGREQYF,TGTGCCAGCAGTTACTCTGGCAGGGAGCAGTACTTC
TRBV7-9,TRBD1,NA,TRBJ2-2,CASIGQGAGELFF,TGTGCCAGCATCGGACAGGGGGCCGGGGAGCTGTTTTTT
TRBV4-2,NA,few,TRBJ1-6,CASSPREARSPLHF,TGTGCCAGCAGCCCCAGGGAGGCGCGATCACCCCTCCACTTT
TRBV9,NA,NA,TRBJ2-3,CASSVGPSPDTQYF,TGTGCCAGCAGCGTAGGACCTAGCCCAGATACGCAGTATTTT
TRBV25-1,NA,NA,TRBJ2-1,CASSANRDFSNEQFF,TGTGCCAGCAGTGCCAACCGGGATTTTTCCAATGAGCAGTTCTTC
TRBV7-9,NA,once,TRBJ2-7,CASSPGVSTVIDEQYF,TGTGCCAGCAGCCCGGGGGTATCGACCGTTATCGACGAGCAGTACTTC
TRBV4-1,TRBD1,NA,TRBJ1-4,CASSRAGTGEEKLFF,TGCGCCAGCAGCCGAGCCGGGACAGGGGAGGAAAAACTGTTTTTT
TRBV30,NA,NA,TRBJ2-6,CAWRESGANVLTF,TGTGCCTGGAGAGAGTCTGGGGCCAACGTCCTGACTTTC
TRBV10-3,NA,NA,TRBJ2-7,CAIRNIAYEQYF,TGTGCCATCAGGAATATAGCCTACGAGCAGTACTTC
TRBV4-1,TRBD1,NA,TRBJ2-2,CASSQDQGVGELFF,TGCGCCAGCAGCCAAGATCAGGGGGTAGGGGAGCTGTTTTTT
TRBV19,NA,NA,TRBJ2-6,CASTLAGTGANVLTF,TGTGCCAGTACCTTGGCGGGGACTGGGGCCAACGTCCTGACTTTC
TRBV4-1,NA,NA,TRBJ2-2,CASSPPSGTATGELFF,TGCGCCAGCAGCCCACCAAGCGGAACGGCGACCGGGGAGCTGTTTTTT
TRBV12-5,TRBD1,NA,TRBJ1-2,CASGFALQGAHGYTF,TGTGCTAGTGGTTTCGCCTTACAGGGGGCACATGGCTACACCTTC
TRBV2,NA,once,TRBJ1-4,CASSEVSWGLNEKLFF,TGTGCCAGCAGTGAAGTCTCCTGGGGCCTTAATGAAAAACTGTTTTTT
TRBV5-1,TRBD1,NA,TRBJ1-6,CASSLEGQGNSPLHF,TGCGCCAGCAGCTTGGAGGGACAGGGGAATTCACCCCTCCACTTT
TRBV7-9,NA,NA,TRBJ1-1,CASPSPTEAFF,TGTGCCAGTCCCTCTCCCACTGAAGCTTTCTTT
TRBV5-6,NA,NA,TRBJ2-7,CASGIHSSYEQYF,TGTGCCAGCGGTATCCATAGCTCCTACGAGCAGTACTTC
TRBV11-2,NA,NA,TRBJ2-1,CASSGSRLVASYNEQFF,TGTGCCAGCAGCGGGAGTAGATTAGTAGCCTCCTACAATGAGCAGTTCTTC
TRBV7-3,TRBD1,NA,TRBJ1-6,CASSSTGGNSPLHF,TGTGCCAGCAGCTCGACAGGGGGCAATTCACCCCTCCACTTT
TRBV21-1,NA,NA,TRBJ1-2,CASTHYRVISYGYTF,TGTGCCAGCACCCACTACCGGGTTATTTCTTATGGCTACACCTTC
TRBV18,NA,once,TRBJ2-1,CASSQRTPYNEQFF,TGTGCCAGCTCACAACGGACTCCGTACAATGAGCAGTTCTTC
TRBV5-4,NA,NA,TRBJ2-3,CASSLDTGYTDTQYF,TGTGCCAGCAGCTTGGATACAGGGTACACAGATACGCAGTATTTT
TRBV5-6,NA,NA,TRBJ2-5,CASSLWGLSLVGEETQYF,TGTGCCAGCAGCTTGTGGGGCCTATCGTTAGTAGGGGAAGAGACCCAGTACTTC
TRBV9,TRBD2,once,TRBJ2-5,CASSVVGSGGTSKETQYF,TGTGCCAGCAGCGTAGTGGGGAGCGGGGGGACGAGCAAAGAGACCCAGTACTTC
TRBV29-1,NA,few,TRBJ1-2,CSVPGGDGGYGYTF,TGCAGCGTCCCGGGAGGGGACGGGGGCTATGGCTACACCTTC
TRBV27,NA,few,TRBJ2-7,CASSPLPGYEQYF,TGTGCCAGCAGTCCACTGCCGGGGTACGAGCAGTACTTC
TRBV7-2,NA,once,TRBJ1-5,CASSLAAEQPQHF,TGTGCCAGCAGCTTAGCGGCGGAACAGCCCCAGCATTTT
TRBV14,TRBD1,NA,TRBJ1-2,CASSQGQVYGYTF,TGTGCCAGCAGCCAGGGACAGGTGTATGGCTACACCTTC
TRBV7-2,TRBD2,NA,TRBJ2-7,CATGLGLGEQYF,TGTGCCACGGGACTAGGACTCGGCGAGCAGTACTTC
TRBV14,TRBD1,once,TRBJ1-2,CASSVAGGNGYTF,TGTGCCAGCAGCGTAGCAGGGGGCAATGGCTACACCTTC
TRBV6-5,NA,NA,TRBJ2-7,CASSLRGTVIYEQYF,TGTGCCAGCAGTTTACGGGGAACAGTGATCTACGAGCAGTACTTC
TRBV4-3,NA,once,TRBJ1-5,CASSQDLGRDQPQHF,TGCGCCAGCAGCCAAGACCTAGGTCGGGATCAGCCCCAGCATTTT
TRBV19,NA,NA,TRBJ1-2,CASSIAASANYGYTF,TGTGCCAGTAGTATAGCGGCCAGCGCTAACTATGGCTACACCTTC
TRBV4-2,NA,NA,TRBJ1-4,CASRELGKRRGGLEKLFF,TGTGCCAGCAGGGAGTTGGGAAAGAGGAGGGGAGGGTTGGAAAAACTGTTTTTT
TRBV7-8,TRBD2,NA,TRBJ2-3,CASSFLLAGVTDTQYF,TGTGCCAGCAGCTTCTTGTTAGCGGGGGTCACAGATACGCAGTATTTT
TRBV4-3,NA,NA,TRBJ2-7,CASSLSRSYEQYF,TGCGCCAGCAGCCTTTCCAGGTCCTACGAGCAGTACTTC
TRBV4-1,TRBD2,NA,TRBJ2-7,CASAPGLANEQYF,TGCGCCAGCGCACCGGGACTAGCGAACGAGCAGTACTTC
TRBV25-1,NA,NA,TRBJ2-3,CASIYRGTDTQYF,TGTGCCAGCATCTACAGAGGCACAGATACGCAGTATTTT
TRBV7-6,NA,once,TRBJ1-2,CASSLVQGFLCTF,TGTGCCAGCAGCTTAGTGCAGGGTTTTCTTTGCACCTTC